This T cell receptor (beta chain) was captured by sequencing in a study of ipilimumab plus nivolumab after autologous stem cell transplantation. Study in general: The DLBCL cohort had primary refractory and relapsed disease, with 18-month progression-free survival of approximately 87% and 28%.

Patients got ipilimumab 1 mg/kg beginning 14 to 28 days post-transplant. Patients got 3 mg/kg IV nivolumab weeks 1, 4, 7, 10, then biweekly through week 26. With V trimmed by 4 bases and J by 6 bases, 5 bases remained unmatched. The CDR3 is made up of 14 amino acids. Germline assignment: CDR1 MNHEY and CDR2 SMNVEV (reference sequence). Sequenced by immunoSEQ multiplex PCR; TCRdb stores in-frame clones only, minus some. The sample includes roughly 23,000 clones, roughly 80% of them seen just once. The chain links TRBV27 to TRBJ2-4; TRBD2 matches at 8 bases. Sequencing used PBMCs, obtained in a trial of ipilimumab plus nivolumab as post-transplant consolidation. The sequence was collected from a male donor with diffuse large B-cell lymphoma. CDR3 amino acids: CASSSSRGGNIQYF. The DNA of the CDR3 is TGTGCCAGCAGTTCCTCACGGGGGGGAAACATTCAGTACTTC.